The sequence of this T cell receptor (beta chain) was determined in a study of control samples from healthy donors and cancer patients. Only in-frame clones appear in the TCRdb table, and some are missing; sequencing was by immunoSEQ multiplex PCR. This sample carries 150,000 or so clones, 85% to 95% of them seen once, and the ten largest clones take 14%. The CDR3 length is 14 residues. The germline gives CDR1 LGHNA, CDR2 YNFKEQ. The J segment lost 0 bases and the V segment lost 10 bases, leaving 8 bases of the junction unmatched. Sequences were obtained from PBMCs. This chain joins TRBV4-2 and TRBJ1-2, with 7 bases that match TRBD1. This clonotype was obtained from a man aged 60-69 years with colorectal cancer. The CDR3, as DNA: TGTGCCACGACAGGGATGGGCGCTAACTATGGCTACACCTTC. Residues: CATTGMGANYGYTF.